This T cell receptor (beta chain) is from a study of T-cell memory formation after mild COVID-19. Study context: TCR clusters were mostly confined to one donor each.

General observations from the study: Clones that contracted from day 15 to 85 were balanced CD4/CD8, while later expanders leaned CD4+. The SARS-CoV-2 specificity of second-wave clones reaching peak at day 37 remained unverified. The CD4+ clones that contracted clustered mainly within CM and EM, and the CD8+ clones concentrated in EMRA.

This clonotype was seen a handful of times. What it binds is unknown. J gave up 2 bases and V 4 bases, and 4 bases lay outside the gene matches. There are 15 residues in the CDR3. Germline assignment: CDR1 SGHVS and CDR2 FNYEAQ. TCRdb called the 5' RACE reads again in MiXCR, with one record for every CDR3 protein. The repertoire holds 450,000 to 650,000 distinct CDR3 sequences, with around 20% as singletons. This sequence originates from an adult woman who had mild COVID-19 (a few samples of this study predate the infection). Cell type and time point are not known. Sequences were obtained from PBMCs or a T cell subset sorted from them (not recorded which). The V call is TRBV7-6, the J call TRBJ2-7; the match to TRBD2 covers 11 bases. CDR3 in amino acids: CASSSRLAGTYEQYF. In nucleotides, the CDR3 is TGTGCCAGCAGCTCCCGACTAGCGGGAACCTACGAGCAGTACTTC.